The clone carrying this TCR beta chain was seen more than once but under ten times. No antigen is known for it. The data are from a study of CD8 T cells in ankylosing spondylitis. Study-wide results and limits: Blood from ankylosing spondylitis patients appeared to carry a characteristic roughly 8-variant TCR beta motif. Disease-associated clones were CD8+ and fairly uncommon in peripheral blood. Both synovial fluid and blood in reactive arthritis had previously been reported to carry some motif variants. The authors reported significant enrichment of disease-linked clones in matched ankylosing spondylitis synovial fluid.

This CDR3 is 15 amino acids long. The germline gives CDR1 SGHRS, CDR2 YFSETQ. Trimming took 4 bases from V and 0 from J; bases not matched to a gene: 5. Making use of molecular barcodes, quantitative 5'-RACE generated TCR beta libraries. Each CDR3 protein is one row after TCRdb ran MiXCR on the 5' RACE reads. The sample carries under 550,000 distinct CDR3 sequences, roughly 27% recorded once. The chain couples TRBV5-1 to TRBJ1-1, with 8 bases identical to TRBD1. The receptor was derived from a male donor with ankylosing spondylitis. Sequenced material: blood, either unsorted or a sorted T cell fraction (not recorded which). CDR3: CASSGQGNMNTEAFF. CDR3 DNA sequence: TGCGCCAGCAGCGGACAGGGAAACATGAACACTGAAGCTTTCTTT.